These T cell receptor beta chains were read from a single sample in a study of blood T cell repertoires in COVID-19. Clones were read by immunoSEQ multiplex PCR, and TCRdb kept only the in-frame ones, dropping some. This sample has 210,000 or so clones, with roughly 85% found just once. The source material was PBMCs or T cells enriched from blood (not recorded which). These receptors came from a woman in her forties or fifties who had been exposed to COVID-19. CDR3s include the opening cysteine and the closing phenylalanine or tryptophan. Fields, in order: clone size, D gene, J gene, V gene, CDR3 DNA, CDR3 protein. D genes are given only for firm matches. For some rows the clone size is stated as once, few or many, or as a class when expanded; others skip it.

>NA|NA|TRBJ1-3|TRBV6-2/TRBV6-3
TGTGCCAGCAGTGGCACAGGGGGAAACACCATATATTTT
CASSGTGGNTIYF
>NA|NA|TRBJ1-4|TRBV7-2
TGTGCCAGCAGCTTAACCGGGAGTGAAAAACTGTTTTTT
CASSLTGSEKLFF
>NA|TRBD2|TRBJ2-1|TRBV5-1
TGCGCCAGCAGCACGGGACTAGCGGGGGGCCCCAACAATGAGCAGTTCTTC
CASSTGLAGGPNNEQFF
>NA|NA|TRBJ1-4|TRBV5-6
TGTGCCAGCAGGAGTGCAGGCGAGGGAGAAAAACTGTTTTTT
CASRSAGEGEKLFF
>few|NA|TRBJ2-5|TRBV5-1
TGCGCCAGCAGCTTGGGTCAGGGGATCCAAGAGACCCAGTACTTC
CASSLGQGIQETQYF
>NA|NA|TRBJ2-3|TRBV11-1
TGTGCCAGCGCGTCGGGGGCTAGCGGAGGCACAGATACGCAGTATTTT
CASASGASGGTDTQYF
>NA|NA|TRBJ1-4|TRBV18
TGTGCCAGCTCTCACAGGGCGTCGGAAAAACTGTTTTTT
CASSHRASEKLFF
>NA|TRBD1|TRBJ1-6|TRBV6-1
TGTGCCAGCAGTGAAGCCGGGACAGGGCTTTCACCCCTCCACTTT
CASSEAGTGLSPLHF
>NA|NA|TRBJ1-1|TRBV7-9
TGTGCCAGCAGCTTATGGGGGGGAGAAGCTTTCTTT
CASSLWGGEAFF
>once|TRBD1|TRBJ1-2|TRBV5-1
TGCGCCAGCAGCTTAGGGGACAGGCGCGAGGATGGCTACACCTTC
CASSLGDRREDGYTF
>NA|TRBD1|TRBJ2-3|TRBV18
TGTGCCAGCTCACAGAGTCCCGGGACAGGGGGCACAGATACGCAGTATTTT
CASSQSPGTGGTDTQYF
>NA|TRBD1|TRBJ1-2|TRBV3-1/TRBV3-2
TGTGCCAGCAGCCAAGCGACAGGGGGGAACTATGGCTACACCTTC
CASSQATGGNYGYTF
>NA|TRBD1|TRBJ2-1|TRBV5-1
TGCGCCAGCAGCAAAGGACAGGGTTTTACCAATGAGCAGTTCTTC
CASSKGQGFTNEQFF
>once|NA|TRBJ1-2|TRBV5-1
TGCGCCAGCAGCTTGGGTATTACACGCGGAACCTTCTATGGCTACACCTTC
CASSLGITRGTFYGYTF
>NA|NA|TRBJ1-3|TRBV18
TGTGCCAGCTCACCGGGCACCCCTGCCGACACCATATATTTT
CASSPGTPADTIYF
>NA|TRBD2|TRBJ2-7|TRBV29-1
TGCAGCGTCACACCATTAGCGGGGGCCACCTACGAGCAGTACTTC
CSVTPLAGATYEQYF
>NA|NA|TRBJ1-6|TRBV2
TGTGCCAGCTGTGTTGACGGGGATTCACCCCTCCACTTT
CASCVDGDSPLHF
>NA|NA|TRBJ2-7|TRBV5-1
TGCGCCAGCAGCTTAGTGGCAAACTACGAGCAGTACTTC
CASSLVANYEQYF
>NA|TRBD1|TRBJ2-7|TRBV27
TGTGCCAGCAGTTTAGAGGCAGGGGGCTCCTACGAGCAGTACTTC
CASSLEAGGSYEQYF
>NA|TRBD2|TRBJ2-1|TRBV5-6
TGTGCCAGCAGCCTGGGACTAGCGGGGGGCCCGAGCTCCTACAATGAGCAGTTCTTC
CASSLGLAGGPSSYNEQFF
>NA|NA|TRBJ1-6|TRBV21-1
TGTGCCAGCAGCAAAGTTGAGGAGCCCCTCCACTTT
CASSKVEEPLHF
>NA|TRBD1|TRBJ2-2|TRBV6-5
TGTGCCAGCAGTACAGGGGTTAACACCGGGGAGCTGTTTTTT
CASSTGVNTGELFF
>NA|NA|TRBJ1-2|TRBV2
TGTGCCAGCAGTGAAAGGCGGGGTAATGGCTACACCTTC
CASSERRGNGYTF
>NA|TRBD1|TRBJ2-5|TRBV7-9
TGTGCCAGCAGCTTAGGGGACAGGGGGTACCAAGAGACCCAGTACTTC
CASSLGDRGYQETQYF
>NA|TRBD2|TRBJ2-1|TRBV6-5
TGTGCCAGCACCCGGGGGACTAGCGGATACAATGAGCAGTTCTTC
CASTRGTSGYNEQFF